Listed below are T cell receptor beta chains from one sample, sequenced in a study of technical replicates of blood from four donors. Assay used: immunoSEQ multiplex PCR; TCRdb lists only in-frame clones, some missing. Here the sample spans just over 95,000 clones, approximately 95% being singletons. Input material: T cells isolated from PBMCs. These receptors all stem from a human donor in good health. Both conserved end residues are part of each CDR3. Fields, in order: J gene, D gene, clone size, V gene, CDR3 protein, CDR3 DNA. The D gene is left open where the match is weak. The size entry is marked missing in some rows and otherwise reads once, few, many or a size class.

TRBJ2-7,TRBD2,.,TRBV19,CASTRGLAVRDEQYF,TGTGCCAGTACAAGAGGACTAGCCGTTCGGGACGAGCAGTACTTC
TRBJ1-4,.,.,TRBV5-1,CASRDSGNEKLFF,TGCGCCAGCAGGGACAGTGGCAATGAAAAACTGTTTTTT
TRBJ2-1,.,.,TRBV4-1,CASSQARYNEQFF,TGCGCCAGCAGCCAAGCTCGTTACAATGAGCAGTTCTTC
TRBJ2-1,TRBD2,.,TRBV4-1,CASSQLQLGTSAYNEQFF,TGCGCCAGCAGCCAACTACAACTGGGGACTAGCGCTTACAATGAGCAGTTCTTC
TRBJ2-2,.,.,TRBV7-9,CASSTRSGAGELFF,TGTGCCAGCAGCACCAGATCAGGGGCCGGGGAGCTGTTTTTT
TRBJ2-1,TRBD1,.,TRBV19,CASNRQGGSYNEQFF,TGTGCCAGTAATCGACAGGGTGGATCCTACAATGAGCAGTTCTTC
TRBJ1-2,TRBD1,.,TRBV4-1,CASSPPDRAGTLGYTF,TGCGCCAGCAGCCCTCCGGACAGGGCAGGCACTCTAGGCTACACCTTC
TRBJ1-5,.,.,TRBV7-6,CASSLGEAGGNQPQHF,TGTGCCAGCAGCTTGGGCGAAGCAGGAGGAAATCAGCCCCAGCATTTT
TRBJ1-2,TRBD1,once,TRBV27,CASKVQGASYGYTF,TGTGCCAGCAAAGTACAGGGGGCGAGCTATGGCTACACCTTC
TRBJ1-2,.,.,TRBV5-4,CASSLEQRSLYGYTF,TGTGCCAGCAGCTTGGAGCAGAGGTCTCTTTATGGCTACACCTTC
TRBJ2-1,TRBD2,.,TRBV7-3,CASSLLAGNGNEQFF,TGTGCCAGCAGCCTACTAGCGGGGAATGGTAATGAGCAGTTCTTC
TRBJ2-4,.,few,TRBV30,CAWTGLVKNIQYF,TGTGCCTGGACGGGTCTGGTTAAAAACATTCAGTACTTC
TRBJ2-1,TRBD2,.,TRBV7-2,CASSLAPSGRAYNEQFF,TGTGCCAGCAGCTTAGCCCCTAGCGGGAGGGCCTACAATGAGCAGTTCTTC
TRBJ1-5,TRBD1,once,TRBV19,CASTTGVNQPQHF,TGTGCCAGTACGACAGGGGTCAATCAGCCCCAGCATTTT
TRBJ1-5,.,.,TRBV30,CACAREGQPQHF,TGTGCCTGCGCTAGGGAGGGCCAGCCCCAGCATTTT
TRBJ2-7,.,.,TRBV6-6,CASSYLGGIYEQYF,TGTGCCAGCAGTTACCTGGGAGGAATCTACGAGCAGTACTTC
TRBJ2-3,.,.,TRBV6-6,CASSYQSSAGTQYF,TGTGCCAGCAGTTATCAATCTAGCGCCGGTACGCAGTATTTT
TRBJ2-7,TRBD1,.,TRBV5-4,CASSYRGPFYEQYF,TGTGCCAGCAGCTACAGGGGGCCCTTCTACGAGCAGTACTTC
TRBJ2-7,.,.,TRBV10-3,CAISESTHYEQYF,TGTGCCATCAGTGAGTCGACTCACTACGAGCAGTACTTC
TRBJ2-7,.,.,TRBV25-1,CASSPPRGGSNEQYF,TGTGCCAGCAGCCCTCCAAGGGGGGGCTCCAACGAGCAGTACTTC
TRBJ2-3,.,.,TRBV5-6,CASSLEGSTDTQYF,TGTGCCAGCAGCTTGGAGGGGTCCACAGATACGCAGTATTTT
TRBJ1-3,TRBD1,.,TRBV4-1,CASSRSQGWGNTIYF,TGCGCCAGCAGCCGATCACAGGGGTGGGGAAACACCATATATTTT
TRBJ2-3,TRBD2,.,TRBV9,CASSVDGAGGGDTQYF,TGTGCCAGCAGCGTAGACGGAGCGGGAGGGGGAGATACGCAGTATTTT
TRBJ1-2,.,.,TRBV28,CASSFGQQLYGYTF,TGTGCCAGCAGTTTCGGACAGCAACTCTATGGCTACACCTTC
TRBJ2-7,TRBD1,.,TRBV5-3,CARSLLRDRGLKQYF,TGTGCCAGAAGCTTGCTCCGGGACAGGGGGTTAAAGCAGTACTTC
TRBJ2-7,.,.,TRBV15,CATSSTTGYEQYF,TGTGCCACCAGCAGCACCACAGGATACGAGCAGTACTTC
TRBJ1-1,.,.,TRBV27,CASSSIHREEAFF,TGTGCCAGCAGTTCCATACACAGGGAGGAAGCTTTCTTT
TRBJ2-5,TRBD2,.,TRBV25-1,CASNPGGSIVETQYF,TGTGCCAGCAACCCCGGGGGGTCTATTGTGGAGACCCAGTACTTC
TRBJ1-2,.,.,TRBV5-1,CASSQGTPDTGYTF,TGCGCCAGCAGCCAAGGGACACCTGATACTGGCTACACCTTC
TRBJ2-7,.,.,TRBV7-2,CASSPAGTGYEQYF,TGTGCCAGCAGCCCAGCTGGAACGGGTTACGAGCAGTACTTC
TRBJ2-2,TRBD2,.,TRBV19,CASSKASGAKNTGELFF,TGTGCCAGTAGTAAGGCTAGCGGGGCCAAGAACACCGGGGAGCTGTTTTTT
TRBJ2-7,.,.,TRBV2,CASRVIQEEQYF,TGTGCCAGCAGGGTGATACAGGAAGAGCAGTACTTC
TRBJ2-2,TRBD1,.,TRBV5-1,CASSPTGTGSTGELFF,TGCGCCAGCAGCCCTACCGGGACAGGGTCTACCGGGGAGCTGTTTTTT
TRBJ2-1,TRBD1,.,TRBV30,CAWSPGQYNEQFF,TGTGCCTGGAGCCCGGGACAGTACAATGAGCAGTTCTTC
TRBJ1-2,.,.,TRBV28,CASRQGKDGYTF,TGTGCCAGCAGACAGGGTAAAGACGGCTACACCTTC
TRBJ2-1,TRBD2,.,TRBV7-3,CASSPELAGVNEQFF,TGTGCCAGCAGCCCCGAGCTAGCGGGAGTCAATGAGCAGTTCTTC
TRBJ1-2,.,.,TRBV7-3,CASSFGQPSNYGYTF,TGTGCCAGCAGCTTTGGACAGCCCTCTAACTATGGCTACACCTTC
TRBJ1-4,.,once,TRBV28,CASSLGGNEKLFF,TGTGCCAGCAGTTTGGGAGGGAATGAAAAACTGTTTTTT
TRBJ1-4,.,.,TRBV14,CASSQGVHRDYNEKLFF,TGTGCCAGCAGCCAAGGGGTACACAGGGACTACAATGAAAAACTGTTTTTT
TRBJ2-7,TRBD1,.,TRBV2,CASRQGQSYEQYF,TGTGCCAGTAGACAGGGACAATCCTACGAGCAGTACTTC
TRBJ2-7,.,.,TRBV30,CAWSRGFSSYEQYF,TGTGCCTGGAGTCGGGGTTTTAGCTCCTACGAGCAGTACTTC